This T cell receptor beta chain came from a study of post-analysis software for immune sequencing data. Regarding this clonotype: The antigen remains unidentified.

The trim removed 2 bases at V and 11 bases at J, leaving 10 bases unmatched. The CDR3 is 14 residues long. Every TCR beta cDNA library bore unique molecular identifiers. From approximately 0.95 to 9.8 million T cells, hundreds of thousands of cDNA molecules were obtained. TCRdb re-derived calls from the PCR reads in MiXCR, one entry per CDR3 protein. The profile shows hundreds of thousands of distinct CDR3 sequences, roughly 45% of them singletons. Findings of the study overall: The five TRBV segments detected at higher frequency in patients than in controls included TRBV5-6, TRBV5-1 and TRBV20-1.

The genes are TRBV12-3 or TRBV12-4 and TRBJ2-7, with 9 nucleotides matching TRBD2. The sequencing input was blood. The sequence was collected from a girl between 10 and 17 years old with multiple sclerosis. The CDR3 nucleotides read TGTGCCAGCAGTTTAAATGGGGGACTAGCTGATGAGTACTTC. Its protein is CASSLNGGLADEYF.